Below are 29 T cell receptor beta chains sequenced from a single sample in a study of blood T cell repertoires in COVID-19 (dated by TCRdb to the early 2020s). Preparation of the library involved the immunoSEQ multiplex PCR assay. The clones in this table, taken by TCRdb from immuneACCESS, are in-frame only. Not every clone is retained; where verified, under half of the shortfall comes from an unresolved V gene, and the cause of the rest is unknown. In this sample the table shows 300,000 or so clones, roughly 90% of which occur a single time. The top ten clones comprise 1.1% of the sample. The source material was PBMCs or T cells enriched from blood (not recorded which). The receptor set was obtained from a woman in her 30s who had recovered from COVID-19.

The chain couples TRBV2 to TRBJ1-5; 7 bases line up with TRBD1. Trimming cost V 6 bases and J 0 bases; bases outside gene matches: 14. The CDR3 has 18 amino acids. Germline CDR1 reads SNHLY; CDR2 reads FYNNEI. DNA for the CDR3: TGTGCCAGCAGGGCGGGACAGATGGGCAGGTATAGCAATCAGCCCCAGCATTTT. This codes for CASRAGQMGRYSNQPQHF.

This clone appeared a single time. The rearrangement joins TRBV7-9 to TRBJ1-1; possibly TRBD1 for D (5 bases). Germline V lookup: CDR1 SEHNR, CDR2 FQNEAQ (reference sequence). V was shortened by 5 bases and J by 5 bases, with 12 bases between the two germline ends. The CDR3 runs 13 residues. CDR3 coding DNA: TGTGCCAGCAGCCAGACAGAAAATACTGAAGCTTTCTTT. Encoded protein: CASSQTENTEAFF.

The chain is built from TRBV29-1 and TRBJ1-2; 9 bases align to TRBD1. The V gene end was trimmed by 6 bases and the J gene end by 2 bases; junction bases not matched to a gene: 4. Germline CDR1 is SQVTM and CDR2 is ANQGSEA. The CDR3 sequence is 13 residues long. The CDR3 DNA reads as TGCAGCGTCCACGACAGGGGGAACTATGGCTACACCTTC. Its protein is CSVHDRGNYGYTF.

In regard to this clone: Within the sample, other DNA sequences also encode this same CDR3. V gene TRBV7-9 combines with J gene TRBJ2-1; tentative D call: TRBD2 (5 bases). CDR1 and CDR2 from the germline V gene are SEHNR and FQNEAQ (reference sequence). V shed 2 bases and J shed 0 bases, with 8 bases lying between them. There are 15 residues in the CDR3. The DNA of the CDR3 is TGTGCCAGCAGCTTAACGGGAAGCTCCTACAATGAGCAGTTCTTC. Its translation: CASSLTGSSYNEQFF.

The DNA of the CDR3 is TGTGCCAGCAGCCAGGCCGCAGGGGTGGGGAGTGAAAAACTGTTTTTT. As protein: CASSQAAGVGSEKLFF. The rearrangement links TRBV4-2 to TRBJ1-4; TRBD1 is a possible D gene (6 bases). Germline V gene lookup returns CDR1 LGHNA and CDR2 YNFKEQ. V was shortened by 3 bases and J by 7 bases, with 18 bases between the two germline ends. This CDR3 region has 16 residues.

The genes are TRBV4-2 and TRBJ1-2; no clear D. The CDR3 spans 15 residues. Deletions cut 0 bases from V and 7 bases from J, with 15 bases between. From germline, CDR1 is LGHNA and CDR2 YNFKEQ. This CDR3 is CASSQDNGPRSGYTF. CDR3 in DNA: TGTGCCAGCAGCCAAGATAACGGCCCTCGGAGTGGCTACACCTTC.

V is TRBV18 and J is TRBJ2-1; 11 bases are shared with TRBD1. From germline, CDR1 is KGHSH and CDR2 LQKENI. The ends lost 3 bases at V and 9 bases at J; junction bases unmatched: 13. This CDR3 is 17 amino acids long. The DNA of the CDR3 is TGTGCCAGCTCACCCCGACGGACAGGGGGCCTAATTGGTGAGCAGTTCTTC. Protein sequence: CASSPRRTGGLIGEQFF.

In DNA, the CDR3 is TGCGCCAGCAGCCAATCCTTCGGGAGGTCCTACGAGCAGTACTTC. It codes for CASSQSFGRSYEQYF. The chain couples TRBV4-3 to TRBJ2-7; 7 positions match TRBD2. CDR1 and CDR2 from the germline V gene are LGHNA and YSLEER. CDR3 length: 15 residues. Unmatched junction bases numbered 5, after V lost 2 bases and J lost 1 base.

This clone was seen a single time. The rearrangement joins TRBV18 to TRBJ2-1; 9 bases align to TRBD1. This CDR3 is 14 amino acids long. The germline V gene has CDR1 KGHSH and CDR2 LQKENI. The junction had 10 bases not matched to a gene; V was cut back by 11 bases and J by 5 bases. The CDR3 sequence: CAGAQGALDNEQFF. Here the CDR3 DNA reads TGTGCCGGCGCACAGGGGGCCTTAGACAATGAGCAGTTCTTC.

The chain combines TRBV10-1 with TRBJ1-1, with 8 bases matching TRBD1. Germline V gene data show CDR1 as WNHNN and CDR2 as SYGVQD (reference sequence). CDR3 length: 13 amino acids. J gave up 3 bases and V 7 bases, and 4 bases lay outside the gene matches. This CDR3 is CASNTDRDTEAFF. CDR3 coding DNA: TGCGCCAGCAACACGGACAGGGACACTGAAGCTTTCTTT.

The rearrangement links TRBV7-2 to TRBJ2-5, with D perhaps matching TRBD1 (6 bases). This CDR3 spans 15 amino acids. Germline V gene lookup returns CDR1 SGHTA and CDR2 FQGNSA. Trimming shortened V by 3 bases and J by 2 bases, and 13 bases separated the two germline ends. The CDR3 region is CASSFGQTLQETQYF. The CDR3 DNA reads TGTGCCAGCAGCTTTGGACAGACACTTCAAGAGACCCAGTACTTC.

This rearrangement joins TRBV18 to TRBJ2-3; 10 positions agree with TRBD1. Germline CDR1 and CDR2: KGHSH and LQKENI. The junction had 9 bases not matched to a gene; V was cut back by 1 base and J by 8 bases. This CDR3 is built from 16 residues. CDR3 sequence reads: CASSPRSGQGFRTQYF. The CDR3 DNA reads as TGTGCCAGCTCACCACGATCGGGACAGGGGTTTCGTACGCAGTATTTT.

This CDR3 is CASSLPDSRGPLHF. The CDR3 nucleotides are TGTGCCAGCAGCTTGCCGGACAGCAGAGGACCCCTCCACTTT. The V gene is TRBV5-8, the J gene TRBJ1-6; D is perhaps TRBD1 (6 bases). The CDR3 runs to 14 residues. Germline values: CDR1 SGHTS, CDR2 YDEGEE. V was trimmed by 1 base and J by 12 bases, leaving 14 bases between them.

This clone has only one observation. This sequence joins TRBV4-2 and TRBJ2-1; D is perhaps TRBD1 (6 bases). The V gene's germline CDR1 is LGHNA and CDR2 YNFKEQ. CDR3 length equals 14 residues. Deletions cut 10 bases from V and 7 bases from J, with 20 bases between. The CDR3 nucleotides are TGTGCCACCTCCGGGACACCCACCTCAAATGAGCAGTTCTTC. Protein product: CATSGTPTSNEQFF.

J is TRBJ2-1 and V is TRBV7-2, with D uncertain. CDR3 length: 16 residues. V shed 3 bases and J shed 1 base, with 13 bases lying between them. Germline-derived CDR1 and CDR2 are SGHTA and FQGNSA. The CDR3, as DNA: TGTGCCAGCAGCTTTCTTCTTGCCCAGTCCTACAATGAGCAGTTCTTC. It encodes CASSFLLAQSYNEQFF.

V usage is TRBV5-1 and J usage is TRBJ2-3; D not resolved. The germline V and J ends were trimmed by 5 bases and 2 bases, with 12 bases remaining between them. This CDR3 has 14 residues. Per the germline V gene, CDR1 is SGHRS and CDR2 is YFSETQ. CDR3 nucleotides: TGCGCCAGCAGATTTTCAGGATCCACAGATACGCAGTATTTT. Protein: CASRFSGSTDTQYF.

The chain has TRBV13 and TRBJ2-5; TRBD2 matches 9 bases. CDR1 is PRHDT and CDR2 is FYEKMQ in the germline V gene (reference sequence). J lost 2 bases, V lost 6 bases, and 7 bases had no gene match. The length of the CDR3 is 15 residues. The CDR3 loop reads CASRKRLAGQETQYF. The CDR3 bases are TGTGCCAGCAGAAAGAGGCTAGCGGGGCAAGAGACCCAGTACTTC.

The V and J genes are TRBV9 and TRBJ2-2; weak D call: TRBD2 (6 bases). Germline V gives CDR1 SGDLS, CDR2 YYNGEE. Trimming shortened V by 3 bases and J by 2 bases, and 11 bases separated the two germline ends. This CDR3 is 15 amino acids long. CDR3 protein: CASSEGGLNTGELFF. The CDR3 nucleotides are TGTGCCAGCAGCGAGGGAGGACTAAACACCGGGGAGCTGTTTTTT.

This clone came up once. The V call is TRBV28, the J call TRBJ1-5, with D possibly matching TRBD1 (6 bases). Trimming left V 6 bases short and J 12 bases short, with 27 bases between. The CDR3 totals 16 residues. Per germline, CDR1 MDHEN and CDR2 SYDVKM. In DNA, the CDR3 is TGTGCCAGCAGACCCCCCGACAGGCTCGAAAAAAAAGTCCAGCATTTT. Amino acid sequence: CASRPPDRLEKKVQHF.

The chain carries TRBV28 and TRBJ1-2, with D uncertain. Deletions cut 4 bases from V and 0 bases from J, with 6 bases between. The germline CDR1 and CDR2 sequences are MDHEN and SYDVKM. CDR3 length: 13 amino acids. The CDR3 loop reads CASSSGANYGYTF. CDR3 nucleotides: TGTGCCAGCAGTTCGGGTGCTAACTATGGCTACACCTTC.

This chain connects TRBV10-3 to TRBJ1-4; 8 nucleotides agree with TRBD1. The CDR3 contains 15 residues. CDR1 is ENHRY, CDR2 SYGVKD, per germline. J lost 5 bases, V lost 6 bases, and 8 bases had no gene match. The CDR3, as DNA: TGTGCCATCAGGCCGGGACAGGCCCAGAATGAAAAACTGTTTTTT. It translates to CAIRPGQAQNEKLFF.

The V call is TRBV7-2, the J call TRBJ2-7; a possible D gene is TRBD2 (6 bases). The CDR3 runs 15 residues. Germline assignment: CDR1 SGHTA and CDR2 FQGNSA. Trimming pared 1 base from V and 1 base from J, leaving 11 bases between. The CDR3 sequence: CASSLGPGGSYEQYF. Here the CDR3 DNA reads TGTGCCAGCAGCTTAGGACCCGGAGGGTCCTACGAGCAGTACTTC.

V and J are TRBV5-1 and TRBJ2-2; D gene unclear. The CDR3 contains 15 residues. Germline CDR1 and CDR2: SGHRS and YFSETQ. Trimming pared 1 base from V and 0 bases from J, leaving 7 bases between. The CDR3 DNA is TGCGCCAGCAGCTTGAGACAACCGAACACCGGGGAGCTGTTTTTT. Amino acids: CASSLRQPNTGELFF.

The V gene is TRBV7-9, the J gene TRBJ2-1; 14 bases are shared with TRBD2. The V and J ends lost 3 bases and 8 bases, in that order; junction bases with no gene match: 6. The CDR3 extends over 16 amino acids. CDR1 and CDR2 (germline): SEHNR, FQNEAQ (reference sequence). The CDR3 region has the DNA TGTGCCAGCAGCTTCTGGACTAGCGGGGGGAGGGATGAGCAGTTCTTC. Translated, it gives CASSFWTSGGRDEQFF.

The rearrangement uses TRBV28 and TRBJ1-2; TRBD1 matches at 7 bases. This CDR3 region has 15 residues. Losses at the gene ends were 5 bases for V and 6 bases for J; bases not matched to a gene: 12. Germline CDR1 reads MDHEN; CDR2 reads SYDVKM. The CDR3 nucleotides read TGTGCCAGCAGTCCTAGCAACTGGGGGACAGATGGCTACACCTTC. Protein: CASSPSNWGTDGYTF.

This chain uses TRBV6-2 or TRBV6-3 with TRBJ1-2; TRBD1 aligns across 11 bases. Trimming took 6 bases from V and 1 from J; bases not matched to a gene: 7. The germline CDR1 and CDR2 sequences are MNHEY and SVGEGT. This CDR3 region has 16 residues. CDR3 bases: TGTGCCAGCAGCCGGACAGGGGGCGCACATAACTATGGCTACACCTTC. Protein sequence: CASSRTGGAHNYGYTF.

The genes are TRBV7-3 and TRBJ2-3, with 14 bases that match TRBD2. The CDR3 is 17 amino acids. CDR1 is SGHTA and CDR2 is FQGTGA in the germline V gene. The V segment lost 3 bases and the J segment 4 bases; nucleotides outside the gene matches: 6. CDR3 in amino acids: CASSFSSGLAGADTQYF. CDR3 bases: TGTGCCAGCAGCTTCTCCTCGGGACTAGCGGGAGCAGATACGCAGTATTTT.

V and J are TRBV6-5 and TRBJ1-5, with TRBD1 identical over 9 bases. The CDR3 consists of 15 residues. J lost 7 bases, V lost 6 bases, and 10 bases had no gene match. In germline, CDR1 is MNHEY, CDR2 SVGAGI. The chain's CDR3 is CASRKQGAPGQPQHF. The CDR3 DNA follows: TGTGCCAGCAGGAAACAGGGGGCCCCCGGGCAGCCCCAGCATTTT.

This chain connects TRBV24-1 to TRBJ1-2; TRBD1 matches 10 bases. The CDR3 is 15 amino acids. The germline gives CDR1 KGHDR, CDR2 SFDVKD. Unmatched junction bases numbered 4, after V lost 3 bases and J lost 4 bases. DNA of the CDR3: TGTGCCACCAGTGATACCCGGACAGGGGGCTATGGCTACACCTTC. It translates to CATSDTRTGGYGYTF.